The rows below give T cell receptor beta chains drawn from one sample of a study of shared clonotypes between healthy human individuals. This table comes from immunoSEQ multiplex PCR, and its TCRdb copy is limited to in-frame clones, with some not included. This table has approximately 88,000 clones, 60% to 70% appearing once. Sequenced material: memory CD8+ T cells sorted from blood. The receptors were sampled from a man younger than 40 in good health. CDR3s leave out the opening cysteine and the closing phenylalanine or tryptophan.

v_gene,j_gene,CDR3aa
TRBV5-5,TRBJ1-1,ASSFGKQGHGANTEAF
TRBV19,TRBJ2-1,ARINREAYNEQF
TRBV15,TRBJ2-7,ATSRDGGPSYEQY
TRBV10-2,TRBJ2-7,ASSESIGQGAYEQY
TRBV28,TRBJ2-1,ASSPGVNEQF
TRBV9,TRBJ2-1,ASSVDRANEQF
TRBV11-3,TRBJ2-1,ASSLEQGAAGEQF
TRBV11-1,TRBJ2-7,ASSMGAYEQY
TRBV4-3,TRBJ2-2,ASSHSLGVAGELF
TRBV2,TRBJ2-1,ASFRLASEGSEQF
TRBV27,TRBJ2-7,ASSSRDRGHYEQY
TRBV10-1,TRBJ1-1,ASSESRDLDTEAF
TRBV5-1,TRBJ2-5,ASGRQGEGETQY
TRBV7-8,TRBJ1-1,ASSPKDRVNTEAF
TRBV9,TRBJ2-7,ASSFRDGSYEQY
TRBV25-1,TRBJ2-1,ASSEPSVSVNEQF
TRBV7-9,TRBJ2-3,ASSLGSGVSHTDTQY
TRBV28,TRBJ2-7,ASSSLEYEQY
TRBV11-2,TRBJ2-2,ASSQGTSGTGELF
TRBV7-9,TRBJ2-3,ASSLAPSRGTDTQY
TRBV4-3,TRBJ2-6,ASGRSGGTGANVLT
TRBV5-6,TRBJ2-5,ASSLVLGQGDQETQY
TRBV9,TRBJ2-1,ASSGSPLYNEQF
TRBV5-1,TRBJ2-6,ASSLSTGIASGANVLT
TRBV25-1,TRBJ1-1,ASSGVRLGTEAF
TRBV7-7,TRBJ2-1,ASSLGGLDEQF
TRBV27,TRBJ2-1,ASSPRPHNEQF
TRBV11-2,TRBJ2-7,ASSPRESYEQY
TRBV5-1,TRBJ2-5,ASSLTGLGEETQY
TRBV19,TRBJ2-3,ASSTHHPGGRTGVTDTQY
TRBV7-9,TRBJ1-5,ASSRTGINQPQH
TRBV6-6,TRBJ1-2,ASSYSMYGYT
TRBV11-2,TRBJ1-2,ASSPTNYGYT
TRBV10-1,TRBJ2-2,ASSDGRIGELF
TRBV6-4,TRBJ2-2,ASSDDVGVSTGELF
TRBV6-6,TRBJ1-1,ASSKQAWDTEAF
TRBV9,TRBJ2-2,ASSLAISLVTGELF
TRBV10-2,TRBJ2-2,ASSPGLAGVGELF
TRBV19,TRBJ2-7,ASSLIAGQSYEQY
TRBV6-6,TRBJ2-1,ASRGDVMNEQF
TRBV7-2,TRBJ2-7,ASSTGLAGAEQY
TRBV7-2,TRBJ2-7,ASSPKGAGYFLFEQY
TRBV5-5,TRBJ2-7,ASTKDRVIGQY
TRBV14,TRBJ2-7,ASSQVPSGSSNGDLGEQY
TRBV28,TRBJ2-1,ASSAPGTGLLGEQF
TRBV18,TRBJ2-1,ASSPYPRANNEQF
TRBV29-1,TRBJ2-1,SVVGREGYNEQF
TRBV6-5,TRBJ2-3,ASMGGRASYTQY
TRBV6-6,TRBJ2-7,ASSYSTSAYEQY
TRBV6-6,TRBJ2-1,ASSYSREVRENEQF
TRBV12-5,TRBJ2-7,ASGLVCLSYYEQY
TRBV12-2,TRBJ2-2,ASRSRASGRAGELF
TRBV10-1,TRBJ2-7,ASSEETHYEQY
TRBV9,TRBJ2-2,ASTPWGAGELF
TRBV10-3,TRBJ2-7,AITPSRTGVREQY